These 4 T cell receptor beta chains were all obtained from the same sample, sequenced in a study of blood T cell repertoires in COVID-19. The method was immunoSEQ multiplex PCR; TCRdb's version includes in-frame clones alone and lacks a portion of them. The data contain under 200,000 clones, 84% of them singletons. The sequencing sample was made of peripheral blood. The origin of the receptors is a human donor with acute or convalescent COVID-19. The donor label of this sample is uncertain.

The genes are TRBV2 and TRBJ1-3; 9 bases are a match to TRBD1. CDR1 SNHLY and CDR2 FYNNEI come from the germline V gene. J gave up 2 bases and V 6 bases, and 11 bases lay outside the gene matches. CDR3 length: 17 amino acids. For the CDR3, the DNA is TGTGCCAGCAGCGTCAGAGGACAGGGGTATACTGGAAACACCATATATTTT. It translates to CASSVRGQGYTGNTIYF. Based on the CDR3 plus reference TRBV2 and TRBJ1-3, the full variable domain is EPEVTQTPSHQVTQMGQEVILRCVPISNHLYFYWYRQILGQKVEFLVSFYNNEISEKSEIFDDQFSVERPDGSNFTLKIRSTKLEDSAMYFCASSVRGQGYTGNTIYFGEGSWLTVV.

This chain uses TRBV15 with TRBJ2-7, with TRBD2 matching over 10 bases. Trimming at V came to 0 bases and at J to 4 bases, leaving 6 bases not matched to a gene. The germline V gene encodes CDR1 LNHNV and CDR2 YYDKDF (reference sequence). The length of the CDR3 is 16 residues. The CDR3 sequence is CATSRDRASGSYEQYF. In nucleotides, the CDR3 is TGTGCCACCAGCAGAGATCGGGCTAGCGGGAGTTACGAGCAGTACTTC.

The chain uses TRBV25-1 and TRBJ1-2, with D perhaps TRBD1 (5 bases). The CDR3 is 13 residues long. From germline, CDR1 is MGHDK and CDR2 SYGVNS. Deletions cut 5 bases from V and 4 bases from J, with 11 bases between. CDR3 nucleotides: TGTGCCAGCAGTCGGGGGTTTCCCTATGGCTACACCTTC. Encoded protein: CASSRGFPYGYTF.

This chain joins TRBV28 and TRBJ1-3, with unresolved D. The V and J ends lost 5 bases and 2 bases respectively, with 4 bases between them. Germline CDR1 is MDHEN and CDR2 is SYDVKM. The CDR3 is made up of 12 amino acids. Here the CDR3 reads CASSPAGNTIYF. The CDR3 region has the DNA TGTGCCAGCAGTCCGGCTGGAAACACCATATATTTT.